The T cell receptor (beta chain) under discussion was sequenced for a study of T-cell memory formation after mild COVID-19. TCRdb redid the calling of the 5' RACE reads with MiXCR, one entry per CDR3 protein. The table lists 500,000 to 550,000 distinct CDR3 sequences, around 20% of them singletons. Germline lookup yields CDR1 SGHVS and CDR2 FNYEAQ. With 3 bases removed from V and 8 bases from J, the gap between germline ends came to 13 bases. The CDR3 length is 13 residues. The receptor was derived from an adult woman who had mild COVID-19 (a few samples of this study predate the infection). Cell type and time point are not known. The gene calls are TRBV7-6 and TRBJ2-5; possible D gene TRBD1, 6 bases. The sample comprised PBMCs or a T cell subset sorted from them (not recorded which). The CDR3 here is CASSFRDTATQYF. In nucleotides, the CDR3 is TGTGCCAGCAGCTTCCGGGACACCGCCACCCAGTACTTC.